The entry below gives a single TCR beta chain sequence along with its context. This specimen belongs to a study of blood T cell repertoires in COVID-19. CDR3 length equals 15 residues. The trim removed 5 bases at V and 1 base at J, leaving 5 bases unmatched. CDR1 is SNHLY, CDR2 FYNNEI, per germline. Everyone who took part was about 18 to 89 years old, and they came from about two dozen US areas. Only in-frame clones appear in the TCRdb table, and some are missing; sequencing was by immunoSEQ multiplex PCR. This sample has a few hundred thousand clones; approximately 81% occur once, and the top ten carry around 2.5%.

The sequencing sample was made of PBMCs or T cells enriched from blood (not recorded which). The receptor was isolated from a woman between 45 and 65 years old who had recovered from COVID-19. This chain joins TRBV2 and TRBJ1-3, with TRBD1 matching over 7 bases. CDR3 DNA sequence: TGTGCCAGCAGTTCGGACAGGTTTTCTGGAAACACCATATATTTT. It encodes CASSSDRFSGNTIYF.